This T cell receptor beta chain stems from a study of tumor-infiltrating lymphocytes in primary liver carcinoma. General observations from the study: It was tumor-adjacent and tumor-blood pairs that overlapped less than tumor region pairs did.

This clonotype was counted between two and nine times. Antigen specificity is unknown. Using a constant-region primer together with ProtoScript II reverse transcriptase, TCR beta cDNA was made from about 500 ng of total RNA. Modified slightly, ARM-PCR produced TCR beta libraries over three nested multiplex PCR rounds. Forward primers for TRBV1-TRBV30 and a C-beta reverse primer served the first two PCR rounds, at 10 cycles each. TCRdb reprocessed the multiplex PCR reads with MiXCR, giving one entry per CDR3 protein. Of 44,000 or so distinct CDR3 sequences in the sample, approximately 70% were seen once. The tissue used was unsorted bulk material of about 19-30 mg. RNA and DNA were co-extracted from it with the AllPrep DNA/RNA mini kit. CDR1 is MDHEN, CDR2 SYDVKM, per germline. The CDR3 spans 18 residues. J gave up 4 bases and V 5 bases, and 18 bases lay outside the gene matches.

The sample consisted of liver tumor tissue from sampling region 5. This sample's subset: tumor region T5, tumor centre. The rearrangement links TRBV28 to TRBJ2-3; 7 nucleotides match TRBD2. This receptor was taken from a man in his forties with primary liver carcinoma and hepatitis B virus infection. CDR3 DNA: TGTGCCAGCAGTGATAGGGCGTTTGGCGGGAGAGAGGCAGATACGCAGTATTTT. Its translation is CASSDRAFGGREADTQYF.